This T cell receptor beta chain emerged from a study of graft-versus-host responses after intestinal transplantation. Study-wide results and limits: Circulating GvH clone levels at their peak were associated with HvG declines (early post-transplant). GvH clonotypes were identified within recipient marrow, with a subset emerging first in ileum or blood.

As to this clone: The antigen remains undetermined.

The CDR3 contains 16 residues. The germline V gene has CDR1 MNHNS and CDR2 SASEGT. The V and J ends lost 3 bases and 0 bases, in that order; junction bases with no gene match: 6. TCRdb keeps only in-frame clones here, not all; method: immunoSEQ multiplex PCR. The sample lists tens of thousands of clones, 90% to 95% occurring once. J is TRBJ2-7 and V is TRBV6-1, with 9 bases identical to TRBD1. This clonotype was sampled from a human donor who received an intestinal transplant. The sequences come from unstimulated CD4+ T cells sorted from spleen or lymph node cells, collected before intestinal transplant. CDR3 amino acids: CASSDIGTGLSYEQYF. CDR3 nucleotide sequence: TGTGCCAGCAGTGATATTGGGACAGGGCTCTCCTACGAGCAGTACTTC.